This T cell receptor (beta chain) was retrieved from a study of shared clonotypes between healthy human individuals. Broader study findings: Shared clonotypes: 4.5% to 6.5% naive CD4, roughly 3.8% naive CD8, roughly 2.4% memory CD4, about 0.4% memory CD8.

V lost 2 bases and J lost 5, with 10 bases in between. This CDR3 has 13 amino acids. Germline CDR1 is SGHRS and CDR2 is YFSETQ. The assay was immunoSEQ multiplex PCR, and TCRdb's table has in-frame clones only and misses some. The top ten hold under 0.15% of the sample, which has 2 million to 3 million clones, 85% to 95% seen once. Comments on this clone: Its matching antigen is unknown. Other DNA sequences within the sample encode an identical CDR3.

The V call is TRBV5-1, the J call TRBJ1-1; D unclear. Input material: naive CD4+ T cells sorted from blood. Subset indicated: CD45RA+ positively selected. The receptor was derived from a man between 18 and 35 years old in good health. The CDR3 reads CASSFPGGTEAFF. CDR3 DNA sequence: TGCGCCAGCAGCTTTCCGGGTGGTACTGAAGCTTTCTTT.